These 32 T cell receptor beta chains were all obtained from the same sample, sequenced in a study of shared clonotypes between healthy human individuals. The table came from immunoSEQ multiplex PCR; TCRdb's copy has only in-frame clones and leaves some out. The sample shows about 680,000 clones, less than 80% of them seen only once. Sequenced input: memory CD4+ T cells sorted from blood. Stated subset: CD45RA-negative fraction. These receptors came from a woman in her thirties in good health.

The chain is built from TRBV9 and TRBJ2-1; either TRBD1 or TRBD2 may fit D (5 bases each). Trimming took 2 bases from V and 8 from J, leaving 14 bases between them. CDR3 size: 14 residues. Germline V lookup: CDR1 SGDLS, CDR2 YYNGEE. CDR3 sequence: CASSVRGSFDEQFF. CDR3 DNA sequence: TGTGCCAGCAGCGTGAGGGGATCGTTTGATGAGCAGTTCTTC.

This rearrangement joins TRBV5-1 to TRBJ2-1; a possible D gene is TRBD2 (5 bases). CDR3 length equals 16 residues. Between the trimmed V and J ends, which lost 1 base and 0 bases, there was a span of 11 bases. Germline V lookup: CDR1 SGHRS, CDR2 YFSETQ. CDR3 sequence reads: CASSLRAGSSYNEQFF. The CDR3 DNA is TGCGCCAGCAGCTTGAGGGCGGGTAGCTCCTACAATGAGCAGTTCTTC.

V is TRBV28 and J is TRBJ1-5; 7 bases are shared with TRBD1. V was pared by 6 bases and J by 0 bases, with 5 bases of the junction left unmatched. Germline CDR1 reads MDHEN; CDR2 reads SYDVKM. The length of the CDR3 is 15 residues. This CDR3 is CASSRGQVSNQPQHF. DNA for the CDR3: TGTGCCAGCAGCCGAGGACAGGTTAGCAATCAGCCCCAGCATTTT.

In regard to this clone: Additional DNA sequences in this sample encode the identical CDR3. The chain uses TRBV20-1 and TRBJ1-1; D remains ambiguous. The length of the CDR3 is 11 residues. V lost 5 bases and J lost 0, with 4 bases in between. CDR1 and CDR2 from the germline V gene are DFQATT and SNEGSKA (reference sequence). CDR3 bases: TGCAGTGCTGGCGTGAACACTGAAGCTTTCTTT. Protein sequence: CSAGVNTEAFF.

The chain couples TRBV30 to TRBJ1-5; D gene ambiguous. The germline V gene encodes CDR1 GTSNPN and CDR2 SVGIG (reference sequence). The CDR3 is 14 residues long. The ends were cut back, 2 bases at V and 4 bases at J, with 12 bases in the middle. CDR3 DNA sequence: TGTGCCTGGAGTCGGGTGGGCGGAAATCAGCCCCAGCATTTT. This gives the protein CAWSRVGGNQPQHF.

The chain has TRBV19 and TRBJ2-1, with 7 bases aligning to TRBD2. Germline V gene sequence: CDR1 LNHDA, CDR2 SQIVND (reference sequence). V was clipped by 7 bases and J by 8 bases; unmatched bases: 11. This CDR3 is 14 amino acids long. The CDR3 region has the DNA TGTGCCAGTACCGACAGCGGGATACGGCATGAGCAGTTCTTC. This translates into CASTDSGIRHEQFF.

The chain links TRBV27 to TRBJ2-5; D gene unclear. CDR3 length: 14 amino acids. The germline V and J ends were trimmed by 7 bases and 3 bases, with 15 bases remaining between them. The germline gives CDR1 MNHEY, CDR2 SMNVEV (reference sequence). For the CDR3, the DNA is TGTGCCAGCAACCCCGGGTGGGCCGAAGAGACCCAGTACTTC. Encoded protein: CASNPGWAEETQYF.

The chain couples TRBV5-1 to TRBJ1-1; D is ambiguous. CDR1 SGHRS and CDR2 YFSETQ come from the germline V gene. Trimming left V 0 bases short and J 1 base short, with 13 bases between. The CDR3 is made up of 16 amino acids. The chain's CDR3 is CASSLARRSENTEAFF. The DNA of the CDR3 is TGCGCCAGCAGCTTGGCCCGACGGAGCGAGAACACTGAAGCTTTCTTT.

With regard to this clone: Distinct nucleotide sequences in the sample also encode this CDR3. This sequence joins TRBV19 and TRBJ2-2; possibly TRBD1 or TRBD2 for D (5 bases each). The CDR3 spans 14 residues. V lost 5 bases and J 7 bases, leaving 14 bases between the germline ends. Germline V CDR1 and CDR2: LNHDA, SQIVND (reference sequence). The CDR3 spells CASSRQGTSGELFF. The CDR3 nucleotides are TGTGCCAGTAGTCGCCAGGGAACTAGCGGGGAGCTGTTTTTT.

The chain carries TRBV10-3 and TRBJ2-3; 9 bases align to TRBD1. The CDR3 runs to 15 residues. Germline V CDR1 and CDR2: ENHRY, SYGVKD. Losses at the gene ends were 6 bases for V and 4 bases for J; bases not matched to a gene: 8. In nucleotides, the CDR3 is TGTGCCATCAGGGCACAGGGGGCGACGGCAGATACGCAGTATTTT. This codes for CAIRAQGATADTQYF.

Worth noting for this clone: An end of the junction does not agree with germline; a read error may underlie this. V and J are TRBV5-4 and TRBJ2-6; D remains unclear. The CDR3 spans 17 residues. The germline CDR1 and CDR2 sequences are SGHNT and YYREEE (reference sequence). CDR3 amino acids: CASPFCVPDKSGQRPAF. The CDR3 nucleotides read TGTGCCAGCCCATTTTGCGTACCAGACAAGTCGGGCCAACGTCCTGCTTTC.

This clone appeared a few times. The gene calls are TRBV29-1 and TRBJ1-2; weak D call: TRBD1 (5 bases). With 2 bases removed from V and 6 bases from J, the gap between germline ends came to 10 bases. This CDR3 spans 12 amino acids. Germline values: CDR1 SQVTM, CDR2 ANQGSEA. CDR3 nucleotide sequence: TGCAGCGTTGAAAGGCGGGGCGATGGCTACACCTTC. Translating it yields CSVERRGDGYTF.

This clone appeared once. The rearrangement joins TRBV5-6 to TRBJ1-4, with D uncertain. There are 15 residues in the CDR3. The V gene lost 0 bases and the J gene lost 8 bases, with 14 bases spanning the gap. CDR1 and CDR2 (germline): SGHDT, YYEEEE. The CDR3 region has the DNA TGTGCCAGCAGCTTGGGCCGCAATCTAGCCGAAAAACTGTTTTTT. Its protein is CASSLGRNLAEKLFF.

This clone was recorded once. The rearrangement links TRBV27 to TRBJ1-1, with D unresolved. Germline-derived CDR1 and CDR2 are MNHEY and SMNVEV (reference sequence). Between the trimmed V and J ends, which lost 4 bases and 0 bases, there was a span of 9 bases. There are 14 residues in the CDR3. The CDR3 protein is CASSSAGMNTEAFF. The DNA for the CDR3 is TGTGCCAGCAGTTCCGCAGGCATGAACACTGAAGCTTTCTTT.

The chain joins TRBV5-1 to TRBJ2-7; 10 positions match TRBD1. V shed 6 bases, J shed 5 bases, and the junction held 8 bases outside the gene matches. Germline CDR1 reads SGHRS; CDR2 reads YFSETQ. The CDR3 consists of 14 residues. This CDR3 reads CASNTGQGPNEQYF. CDR3 sequence (DNA): TGCGCCAGCAACACGGGACAGGGGCCGAACGAGCAGTACTTC.

The rearrangement uses TRBV5-4 and TRBJ1-1; 7 bases are shared with TRBD1. The V gene end was trimmed by 6 bases and the J gene end by 0 bases; junction bases not matched to a gene: 5. Germline-derived CDR1 and CDR2 are SGHNT and YYREEE (reference sequence). The CDR3 totals 14 residues. CDR3 protein: CASTYQGVNTEAFF. Written as DNA, the CDR3 is TGTGCCAGCACCTACCAGGGGGTGAACACTGAAGCTTTCTTT.

The V and J genes are TRBV19 and TRBJ2-5; D is possibly TRBD1 (6 bases). The CDR3 has 14 residues. Germline lookup yields CDR1 LNHDA and CDR2 SQIVND (reference sequence). V lost 3 bases and J lost 3, with 11 bases in between. CDR3: CASSITGKEETQYF. The DNA for the CDR3 is TGTGCCAGTAGTATCACAGGGAAAGAAGAGACCCAGTACTTC. The entire variable domain, with the rest obtained from reference TRBV19 and TRBJ2-5, is as follows: DGGITQSPKYLFRKEGQNVTLSCEQNLNHDAMYWYRQDPGQGLRLIYYSQIVNDFQKGDIAEGYSVSREKKESFPLTVTSAQKNPTAFYLCASSITGKEETQYFGPGTRLLVL.

This chain joins TRBV7-8 and TRBJ2-1; 8 bases align to TRBD2. V lost 5 bases, J lost 0 bases, and 3 bases stayed unmatched. There are 15 residues in the CDR3. CDR1 is SGHVS and CDR2 is FQNEAQ in the germline V gene. CDR3: CASSQAGVSYNEQFF. CDR3 nucleotide sequence: TGTGCCAGCAGCCAAGCGGGAGTCTCCTACAATGAGCAGTTCTTC.

V is TRBV28 and J is TRBJ1-2; D unclear. Between the trimmed V and J ends, which lost 11 bases and 8 bases, there was a span of 6 bases. The CDR3 extends over 8 amino acids. The germline CDR1 and CDR2 sequences are MDHEN and SYDVKM. This CDR3 reads CAVEGYTF. The CDR3 nucleotides are TGTGCCGTTGAAGGCTACACCTTC.

The CDR3 loop reads CASRNRRDRGRGTEAFF. For the CDR3, the DNA is TGTGCCAGCCGCAACCGGCGGGACAGGGGGCGAGGGACTGAAGCTTTCTTT. The rearrangement links TRBV11-2 to TRBJ1-1; 12 bases are shared with TRBD1. The J segment lost 5 bases and the V segment lost 8 bases, leaving 15 bases of the junction unmatched. There are 17 residues in the CDR3. CDR1 and CDR2 (germline): SGHAT, FQNNGV.

With respect to this clone: Different DNA sequences within this sample yield the same CDR3. The chain employs TRBV5-1 and TRBJ2-7, with D perhaps matching TRBD2 (5 bases). CDR3 length: 14 amino acids. Trimming cost V 0 bases and J 0 bases, with 7 bases left between them. Germline values: CDR1 SGHRS, CDR2 YFSETQ. The DNA for the CDR3 is TGCGCCAGCAGCTTGGCCGGGAACTCCTACGAGCAGTACTTC. Translation gives CASSLAGNSYEQYF.

The rearrangement uses TRBV19 and TRBJ2-7; 11 bases match TRBD2. Germline CDR1 reads LNHDA; CDR2 reads SQIVND (reference sequence). V dropped 6 bases and J dropped 2; count of bases not matched to a gene: 6. The CDR3 contains 15 residues. The CDR3 DNA sequence: TGTGCCAGTAGGCGACAGACTAGCGGGACCTACGAGCAGTACTTC. It codes for CASRRQTSGTYEQYF.

The rearrangement uses TRBV6-6 and TRBJ1-2; a possible D gene is TRBD1 (6 bases). The CDR3 is 15 amino acids. The germline CDR1 and CDR2 sequences are MNHNY and SVGAGI (reference sequence). The V end was cut by 0 bases, the J end by 4 bases, with 12 bases between. The CDR3 loop reads CASSYSSGEGYGYTF. CDR3 nucleotide sequence: TGTGCCAGCAGTTACTCATCAGGGGAAGGCTATGGCTACACCTTC.

The chain carries TRBV28 and TRBJ2-7; TRBD1 is a possible D gene (7 bases). Per germline, CDR1 MDHEN and CDR2 SYDVKM. The CDR3 is 15 residues long. V was pared by 5 bases and J by 4 bases, with 18 bases between. CDR3 sequence (DNA): TGTGCCAGCAGTCCCTCCGGGGGCAGGGGGTACGAGCAGTACTTC. Residues: CASSPSGGRGYEQYF.

This clone appeared a few times. The sample contains more than one DNA sequence encoding this CDR3. This chain joins TRBV28 and TRBJ2-3; D assignment may be TRBD1 or TRBD2 (5 bases each). CDR3 length: 13 residues. Germline-derived CDR1 and CDR2 are MDHEN and SYDVKM. V was clipped by 6 bases and J by 0 bases, with 7 bases between them. The CDR3 protein is CASSRDSTDTQYF. Written as DNA, the CDR3 is TGTGCCAGCAGCCGGGACAGCACAGATACGCAGTATTTT.

This sequence joins TRBV9 and TRBJ1-3, with D unclear. Germline V gene sequence: CDR1 SGDLS, CDR2 YYNGEE. This CDR3 contains 13 residues. V lost 3 bases to trimming and J lost 4 bases, with 8 bases between them. In DNA, the CDR3 is TGTGCCAGCAGCGCCGACGGGGGAAACACCATATATTTT. It encodes CASSADGGNTIYF. The full variable domain, rest sourced from reference TRBV9 and TRBJ1-3, is DSGVTQTPKHLITATGQRVTLRCSPRSGDLSVYWYQQSLDQGLQFLIQYYNGEERAKGNILERFSAQQFPDLHSELNLSSLELGDSALYFCASSADGGNTIYFGEGSWLTVV.

This sequence joins TRBV7-3 and TRBJ2-5; 7 nucleotides line up with TRBD2. The CDR3 has 16 amino acids. V lost 1 base, J lost 1 base, and 6 bases stayed unmatched. Germline V gene sequence: CDR1 SGHTA, CDR2 FQGTGA. For the CDR3, the DNA is TGTGCCAGCAGCTTAAGCCGTGGGAGGGGCCAAGAGACCCAGTACTTC. It encodes CASSLSRGRGQETQYF.

The CDR3, as DNA: TGTGCCAGCAGCTTCCGCCGGACAGGGACTAACGAGCAGTACTTC. This codes for CASSFRRTGTNEQYF. The rearrangement uses TRBV11-2 and TRBJ2-7; a weak D match, TRBD1 (8 bases). Trimming took 3 bases from V and 5 from J, leaving 17 bases between them. CDR1 and CDR2 (germline): SGHAT, FQNNGV. The CDR3 spans 15 residues.

The chain links TRBV18 to TRBJ1-2; D is unresolved. V lost 2 bases, J lost 5 bases, and 9 bases lay in between. Germline loops: CDR1 KGHSH, CDR2 LQKENI. This CDR3 region has 13 residues. CDR3 in DNA: TGTGCCAGCTCACCATCCAGACCTTATGGCTACACCTTC. Translation: CASSPSRPYGYTF. The full variable domain, with the rest looked up from reference TRBV18 and TRBJ1-2, is NAGVMQNPRHLVRRRGQEARLRCSPMKGHSHVYWYRQLPEEGLKFMVYLQKENIIDESGMPKERFSAEFPKEGPSILRIQQVVRGDSAAYFCASSPSRPYGYTFGSGTRLTVV.

There are a few counts of this clone. The chain couples TRBV5-4 to TRBJ2-5; 8 nucleotides align to TRBD2. Trimming at V came to 5 bases and at J to 4 bases, leaving 13 bases not matched to a gene. The CDR3 extends over 16 amino acids. The germline V gene has CDR1 SGHNT and CDR2 YYREEE (reference sequence). This chain's CDR3 is CASSREPGLGPETQYF. The CDR3 bases are TGTGCCAGCAGTCGCGAACCGGGACTAGGCCCAGAGACCCAGTACTTC. Supplemented by reference TRBV5-4 and TRBJ2-5, the full variable domain reads ETGVTQSPTHLIKTRGQQVTLRCSSQSGHNTVSWYQQALGQGPQFIFQYYREEENGRGNFPPRFSGLQFPNYSSELNVNALELDDSALYLCASSREPGLGPETQYFGPGTRLLVL.

V is TRBV6-5 and J is TRBJ2-3; D is ambiguous. The V gene lost 0 bases and the J gene lost 1 base, with 11 bases spanning the gap. From germline, CDR1 is MNHEY and CDR2 SVGAGI. The CDR3 runs 16 residues. This chain's CDR3 is CASSYSSPLGTDTQYF. In DNA form, the CDR3 reads TGTGCCAGCAGTTACTCGTCCCCCCTGGGCACAGATACGCAGTATTTT.

This chain connects TRBV2 to TRBJ1-4; 11 bases map to TRBD1. CDR3 length equals 13 residues. Germline CDR1 reads SNHLY; CDR2 reads FYNNEI. Germline trimming cut 8 bases from V and 10 bases from J; bases unmatched to any gene: 6. CDR3 protein: CASGGQGVGKLFF. The CDR3 DNA reads TGTGCCAGCGGGGGACAGGGGGTTGGAAAACTGTTTTTT.